Listed below are T cell receptor beta chains from one sample, sequenced in a study of long-term antiretroviral therapy in people with HIV. Libraries were prepared by immunoSEQ multiplex PCR; TCRdb keeps only in-frame clonotypes and omits some of them. The sample includes approximately 32,000 clones, 83% of them seen just once. The input for sequencing was unsorted PBMCs, taken 0.4 years before starting antiretroviral therapy. Source of these receptors: a man aged 18 to 29 with HIV. Both conserved end residues are part of each CDR3. D genes are given only for firm matches. Some rows mark clone size as missing; the rest say once, few, many or name a class of expanded clone.

>TRBV9|.|.|TRBJ2-7
TGTGCCAGCAGCGTAGATGGGGGTGGGCCCCCCTACGAGCAGTACTTC
CASSVDGGGPPYEQYF
>TRBV29-1|few|TRBD1|TRBJ1-5
TGCAGCGTCCTGGGACAGGATAGCAATCAGCCCCAGCATTTT
CSVLGQDSNQPQHF
>TRBV5-1|.|.|TRBJ1-1
TGCGCCAGCAGCTTGGTTTTGCAGGGCATGAACACTGAAGCTTTCTTT
CASSLVLQGMNTEAFF
>TRBV29-1|once|.|TRBJ2-5
TGCAGCGTTTTTGGGCCAAAGACCCAGTACTTC
CSVFGPKTQYF
>TRBV29-1|once|.|TRBJ1-2
TGCAGCGTTCCCCAGGGGACGGGGAACTATGGCTACACCTTC
CSVPQGTGNYGYTF
>TRBV11-2|.|.|TRBJ2-4
TGTGCCAGCAGCCCCCTCGGCAGACCTCAGTACTTC
CASSPLGRPQYF
>TRBV5-4|.|.|TRBJ2-7
TGTGCCAGCAGCTTGGACAGGAGCTCCTACGAGCAGTACTTC
CASSLDRSSYEQYF
>TRBV14|.|.|TRBJ2-7
TGTGCCAGCAGCTTTAACAGGAACCCTTCCTACGAGCAGTACTTC
CASSFNRNPSYEQYF
>TRBV6-6|.|.|TRBJ1-2
TGTGCCAGCAGTCTACCCCAGGATGGCTACACCTTC
CASSLPQDGYTF
>TRBV27|.|.|TRBJ1-5
TGTGCCAGCAGTTTACTACAGGGCTATCAGCCCCAGCATTTT
CASSLLQGYQPQHF
>TRBV4-1|once|.|TRBJ2-1
TGCGCCAGCAGCCAAGGAGTTTTTCATGACTCCTACAATGAGCAGTTCTTC
CASSQGVFHDSYNEQFF
>TRBV5-4|few|.|TRBJ2-7
TGTGCCAGCAGCTTGGGGTGGGAAGTGCTTCGCGAGCAGTACTTC
CASSLGWEVLREQYF
>TRBV6-5|.|.|TRBJ1-2
TGTGCCAGCAGTTCGCGGGGCCTCTCAAGAGGTTCCACCTTC
CASSSRGLSRGSTF
>TRBV6-1|.|TRBD1|TRBJ2-1
TGTGCCAGCACGGCACAGGGGCCCTACAATGAGCAGTTCTTC
CASTAQGPYNEQFF
>TRBV30|.|.|TRBJ1-3
TGTGCCTGGTCACTCTCTGGAAACACCATATATTTT
CAWSLSGNTIYF
>TRBV7-9|.|.|TRBJ1-1
TGTGCCAGCAGCCTAGGAGTGGACGGTGAAGCTTTCTTT
CASSLGVDGEAFF
>TRBV5-5|.|.|TRBJ1-2
TGTGCCAGCAGCCCCCCCAGGGGTTTCGCGAATGGCTACACCTTC
CASSPPRGFANGYTF
>TRBV19|.|.|TRBJ1-5
TGTGCCAGTAGTATCTGGGACACACTAAACGGGCCGCCCCAGCATTTT
CASSIWDTLNGPPQHF
>TRBV4-1|.|.|TRBJ1-2
TGCGCCAGCAGCCAAGCACCGTGGAACTATGGCTACACCTTC
CASSQAPWNYGYTF
>TRBV4-1|.|.|TRBJ2-7
TGCGCCAGCAGCCACCGGGAGAGACCCTACGAGCAGTACTTC
CASSHRERPYEQYF
>TRBV6-5|.|TRBD2|TRBJ2-7
TGTGCCAGCGGACTAGCGGATTACGAGCAGTACTTC
CASGLADYEQYF
>TRBV7-9|few|TRBD1|TRBJ2-7
TGTGCCAGCAGCTGGGGAGGACAGGGCCGATCCTACGAGCAGTACTTC
CASSWGGQGRSYEQYF